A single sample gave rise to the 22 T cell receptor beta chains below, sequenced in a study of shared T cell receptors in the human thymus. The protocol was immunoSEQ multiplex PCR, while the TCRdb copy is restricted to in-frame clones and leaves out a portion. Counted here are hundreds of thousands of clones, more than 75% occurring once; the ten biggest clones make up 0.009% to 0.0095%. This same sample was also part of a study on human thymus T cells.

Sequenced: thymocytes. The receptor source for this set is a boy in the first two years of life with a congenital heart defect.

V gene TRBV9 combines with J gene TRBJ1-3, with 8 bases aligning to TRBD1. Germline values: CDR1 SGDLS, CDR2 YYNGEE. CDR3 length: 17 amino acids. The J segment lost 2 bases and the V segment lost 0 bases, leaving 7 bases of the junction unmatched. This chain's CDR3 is CASSVVGPTGAGNTIYF. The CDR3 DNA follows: TGTGCCAGCAGCGTAGTAGGACCGACAGGGGCTGGAAACACCATATATTTT.

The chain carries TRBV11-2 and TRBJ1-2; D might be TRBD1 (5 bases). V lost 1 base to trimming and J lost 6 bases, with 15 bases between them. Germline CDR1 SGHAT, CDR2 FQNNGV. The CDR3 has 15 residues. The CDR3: CASSLGAGMGNGYTF. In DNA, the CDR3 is TGTGCCAGCAGCTTAGGTGCAGGGATGGGTAATGGCTACACCTTC.

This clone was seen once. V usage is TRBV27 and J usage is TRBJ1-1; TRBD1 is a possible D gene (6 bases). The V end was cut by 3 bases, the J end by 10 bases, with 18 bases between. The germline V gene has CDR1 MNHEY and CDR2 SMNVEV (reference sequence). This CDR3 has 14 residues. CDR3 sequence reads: CASSLGQGLSGAFF. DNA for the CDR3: TGTGCCAGCAGTTTGGGGCAGGGGCTGAGCGGAGCTTTCTTT.

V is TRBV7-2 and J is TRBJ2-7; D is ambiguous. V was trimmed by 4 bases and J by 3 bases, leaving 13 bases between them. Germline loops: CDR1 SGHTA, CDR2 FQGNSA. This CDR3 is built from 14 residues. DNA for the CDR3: TGTGCCAGCAGCTCCCCGACACATTACTACGAGCAGTACTTC. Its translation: CASSSPTHYYEQYF.

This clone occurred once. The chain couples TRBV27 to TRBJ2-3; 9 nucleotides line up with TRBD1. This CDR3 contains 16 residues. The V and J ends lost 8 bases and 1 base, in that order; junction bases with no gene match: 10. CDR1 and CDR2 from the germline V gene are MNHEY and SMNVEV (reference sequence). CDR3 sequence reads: CASLIRQGDGTDTQYF. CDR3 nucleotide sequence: TGTGCCAGCCTAATCCGACAGGGGGACGGCACAGATACGCAGTATTTT.

The CDR3 bases are TGTGCCAGCAGTTTGGACGGGGGTAGCAATCAGCCCCAGCATTTT. Encoded protein: CASSLDGGSNQPQHF. The chain recombines TRBV28 with TRBJ1-5, with D perhaps TRBD1 (5 bases). This CDR3 region has 15 residues. V lost 3 bases to trimming and J lost 0 bases, with 9 bases between them. Germline lookup yields CDR1 MDHEN and CDR2 SYDVKM.

CDR3 amino acids: CASSQVQGYNEQFF. The DNA of the CDR3 is TGCGCCAGCAGCCAAGTGCAGGGCTACAATGAGCAGTTCTTC. The rearrangement uses TRBV4-1 and TRBJ2-1; a possible D gene is TRBD1 (5 bases). This CDR3 has 14 amino acids. Per the germline V gene, CDR1 is MGHRA and CDR2 is YSYEKL. V was cut by 1 base and J by 3 bases, with 7 bases left in between.

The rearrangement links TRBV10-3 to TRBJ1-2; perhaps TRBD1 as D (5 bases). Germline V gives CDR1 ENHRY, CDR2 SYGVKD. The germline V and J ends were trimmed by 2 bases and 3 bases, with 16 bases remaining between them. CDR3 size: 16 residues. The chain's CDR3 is CAISEGGGREDYGYTF. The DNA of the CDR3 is TGTGCCATCAGTGAGGGGGGGGGAAGAGAGGACTATGGCTACACCTTC.

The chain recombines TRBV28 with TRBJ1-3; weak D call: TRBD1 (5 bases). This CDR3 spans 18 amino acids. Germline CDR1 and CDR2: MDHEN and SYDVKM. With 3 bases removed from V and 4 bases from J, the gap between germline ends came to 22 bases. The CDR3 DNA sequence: TGTGCCAGCAGTTTTGGGTTGAGGGGAGGGAGTTCCGGAAACACCATATATTTT. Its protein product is CASSFGLRGGSSGNTIYF. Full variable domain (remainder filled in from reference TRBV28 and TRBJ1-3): DVKVTQSSRYLVKRTGEKVFLECVQDMDHENMFWYRQDPGLGLRLIYFSYDVKMKEKGDIPEGYSVSREKKERFSLILESASTNQTSMYLCASSFGLRGGSSGNTIYFGEGSWLTVV.

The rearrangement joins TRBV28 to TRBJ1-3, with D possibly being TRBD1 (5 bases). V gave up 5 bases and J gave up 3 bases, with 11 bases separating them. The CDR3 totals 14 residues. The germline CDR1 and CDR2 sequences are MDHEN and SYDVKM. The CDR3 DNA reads TGTGCCAGCAGTACCAGGGAGGATGGAAACACCATATATTTT. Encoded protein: CASSTREDGNTIYF.

The CDR3 DNA sequence: TGTGCCAGTAGGAAACCTGGGACAGATAGAGGTGGCTACACCTTC. Translated, it gives CASRKPGTDRGGYTF. The rearrangement joins TRBV6-6 to TRBJ1-2; 7 bases are a match to TRBD1. V lost 9 bases to trimming and J lost 7 bases; unmatched junction nucleotides: 17. CDR1 and CDR2 from the germline V gene are MNHNY and SVGAGI (reference sequence). The CDR3 is 15 residues long.

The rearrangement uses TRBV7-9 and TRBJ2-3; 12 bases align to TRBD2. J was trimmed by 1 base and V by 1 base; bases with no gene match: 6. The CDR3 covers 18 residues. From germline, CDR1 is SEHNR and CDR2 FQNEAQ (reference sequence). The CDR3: CASSLVASGGAGTDTQYF. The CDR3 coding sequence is TGTGCCAGCAGCTTAGTCGCTAGCGGGGGGGCCGGCACAGATACGCAGTATTTT.

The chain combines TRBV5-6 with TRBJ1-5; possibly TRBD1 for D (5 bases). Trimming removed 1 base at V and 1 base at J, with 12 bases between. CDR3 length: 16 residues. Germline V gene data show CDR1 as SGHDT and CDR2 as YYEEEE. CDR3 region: CASSLSRGMSNQPQHF. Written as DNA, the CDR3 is TGTGCCAGCAGCTTGTCTAGGGGAATGAGCAATCAGCCCCAGCATTTT.

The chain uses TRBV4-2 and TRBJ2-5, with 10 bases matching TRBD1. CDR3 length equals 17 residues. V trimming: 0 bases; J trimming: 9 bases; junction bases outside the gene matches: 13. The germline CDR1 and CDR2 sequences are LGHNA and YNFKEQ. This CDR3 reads CASSQDRQGAPSGAQYF. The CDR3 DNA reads TGTGCCAGCAGCCAAGATCGACAGGGGGCTCCTTCGGGGGCCCAGTACTTC.

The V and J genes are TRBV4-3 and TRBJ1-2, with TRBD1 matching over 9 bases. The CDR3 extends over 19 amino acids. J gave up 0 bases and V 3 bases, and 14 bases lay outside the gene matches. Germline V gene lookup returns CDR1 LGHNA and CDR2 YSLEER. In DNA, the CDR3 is TGCGCCAGCAGCCAGATGACAGGGGGTTCCCACTTAGCTAACTATGGCTACACCTTC. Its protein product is CASSQMTGGSHLANYGYTF.

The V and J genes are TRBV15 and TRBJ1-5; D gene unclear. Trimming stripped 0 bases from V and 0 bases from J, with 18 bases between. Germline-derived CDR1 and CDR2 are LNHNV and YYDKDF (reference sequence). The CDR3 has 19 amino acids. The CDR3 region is CATSRESAPREYSNQPQHF. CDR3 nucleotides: TGTGCCACCAGCAGAGAGTCGGCCCCCCGGGAATATAGCAATCAGCCCCAGCATTTT.

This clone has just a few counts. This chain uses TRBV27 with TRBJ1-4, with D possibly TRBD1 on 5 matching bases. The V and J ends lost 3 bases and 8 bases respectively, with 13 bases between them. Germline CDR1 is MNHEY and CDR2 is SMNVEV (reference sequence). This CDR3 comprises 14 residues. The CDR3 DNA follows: TGTGCCAGCAGTTTGGGGGGTTTGAGAGAAAAACTGTTTTTT. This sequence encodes CASSLGGLREKLFF.

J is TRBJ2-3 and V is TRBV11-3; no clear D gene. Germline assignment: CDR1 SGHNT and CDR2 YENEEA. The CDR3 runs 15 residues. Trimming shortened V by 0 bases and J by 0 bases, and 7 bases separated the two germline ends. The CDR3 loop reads CASSLEPGSTDTQYF. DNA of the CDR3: TGTGCCAGCAGCTTAGAGCCAGGTAGCACAGATACGCAGTATTTT.

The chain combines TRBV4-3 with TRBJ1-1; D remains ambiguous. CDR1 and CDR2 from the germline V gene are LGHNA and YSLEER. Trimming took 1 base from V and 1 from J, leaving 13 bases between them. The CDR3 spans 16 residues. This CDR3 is CASSQVREGRNTEAFF. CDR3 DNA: TGCGCCAGCAGCCAAGTCCGAGAAGGGAGGAACACTGAAGCTTTCTTT.

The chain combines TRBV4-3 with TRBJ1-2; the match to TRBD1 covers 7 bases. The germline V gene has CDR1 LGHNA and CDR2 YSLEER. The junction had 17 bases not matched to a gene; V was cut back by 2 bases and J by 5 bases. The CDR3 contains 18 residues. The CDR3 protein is CASSQWPPSDRAGYGYTF. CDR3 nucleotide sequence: TGCGCCAGCAGCCAATGGCCCCCCTCTGACAGGGCGGGGTATGGCTACACCTTC.

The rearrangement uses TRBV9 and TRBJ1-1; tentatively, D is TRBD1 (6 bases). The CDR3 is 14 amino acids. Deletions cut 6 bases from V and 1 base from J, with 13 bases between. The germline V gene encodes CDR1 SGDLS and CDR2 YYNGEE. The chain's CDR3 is CASKQGSGNTEAFF. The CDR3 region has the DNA TGTGCCAGCAAACAGGGATCGGGGAACACTGAAGCTTTCTTT.

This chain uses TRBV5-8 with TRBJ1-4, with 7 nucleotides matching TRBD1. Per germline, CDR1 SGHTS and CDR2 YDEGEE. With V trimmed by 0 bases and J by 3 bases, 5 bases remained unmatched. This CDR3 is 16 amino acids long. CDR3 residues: CASSLGHRGANEKLFF. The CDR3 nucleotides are TGTGCCAGCAGCTTGGGTCACAGGGGAGCTAATGAAAAACTGTTTTTT.